Below are 4 T cell receptor beta chains sequenced from a single sample in a study of monozygotic twins with inflammatory bowel disease. TCRdb re-called the 5' RACE reads and catalogs CDR3 proteins one per entry, DNA excluded. The record lists over 200,000 distinct CDR3 sequences, of which the ten most abundant hold 7.5% to 8%. The sample consisted of blood. These receptor sequences come from a human donor with ulcerative colitis or Crohn's disease, or a healthy co-twin of an affected twin (not recorded which).

The gene calls are TRBV30 and TRBJ1-2. Germline CDR1 reads GTSNPN; CDR2 reads SVGIG (reference sequence). The CDR3 spans 12 residues. The CDR3 protein is CAWSGQSGTRTF.

The rearrangement joins TRBV20-1 to TRBJ2-5; TCRdb proposes TRBD2, but this gene call is untestable without DNA. The CDR3 covers 15 residues. From germline, CDR1 is DFQATT and CDR2 SNEGSKA (reference sequence). CDR3 sequence reads: CSAGGQRITSETQYF.

The V gene is TRBV12-3 or TRBV12-4, the J gene TRBJ1-5; with no DNA, the TCRdb D assignment of TRBD1 cannot be verified. The CDR3 sequence is 14 residues long. The CDR3 sequence: CASSLRQGGQPQHF.

This chain uses TRBV7-2 with TRBJ2-1. The germline V gene encodes CDR1 SGHTA and CDR2 FQGNSA. The CDR3 runs 15 residues. Here the CDR3 reads CASSLGTSSYNEQFF. The entire variable domain, with the rest obtained from reference TRBV7-2 and TRBJ2-1, is as follows: GAGVSQSPSNKVTEKGKDVELRCDPISGHTALYWYRQSLGQGLEFLIYFQGNSAPDKSGLPSDRFSAERTGGSVSTLTIQRTQQEDSAVYLCASSLGTSSYNEQFFGPGTRLTVL.